This T cell receptor beta chain was obtained from a study of vaccination and CD4 T cells after COVID-19. Study information: Four females and six males made up the convalescents, two of whom were Hispanic.

The Oncomine TCR Beta short-read assay sequenced DNA from cultured CD4+ T cells. Using its own MiXCR run on the PCR reads, TCRdb lists one record per CDR3 protein. The sample has approximately 15,000 distinct CDR3 sequences, more than 45% seen once. The sample's treatment: approximately 9-day PBMC culture with coronavirus spike peptide pools or control peptides (ViraFEST assay). ViraFEST sequenced TCRs after peptide-pool expansion of antigen-specific T cells. Germline trimming cut 7 bases from V and 7 bases from J; bases unmatched to any gene: 9. The CDR3 runs to 14 residues. Details on this clonotype: Antigen: not known.

Material: CD4+ T cells from blood, cultured in vitro. The clonotype originates from a human donor who had recovered from COVID-19. The J gene is TRBJ1-2, the V gene TRBV12-3 or TRBV12-4; 10 bases align to TRBD1. The CDR3 coding sequence is TGTGCCAGCACCCCCGGACAGGGGGTAATTGGCTACACCTTC. As protein: CASTPGQGVIGYTF.